Below are 31 T cell receptor beta chains sequenced from a single sample in a study of control samples from healthy donors and cancer patients. Sequencing was performed with immunoSEQ multiplex PCR; in TCRdb, only in-frame clones are kept and a portion is missing. The table shows about 94,000 clones, with roughly 86% occurring only once. The sample comprised blood. The receptor set was obtained from a woman aged 45-65 years in good health.

This rearrangement joins TRBV6-1 to TRBJ2-7; a weak D match, TRBD1 (5 bases). Trimming shortened V by 3 bases and J by 2 bases, and 8 bases separated the two germline ends. The CDR3 loop spans 13 amino acids. In germline, CDR1 is MNHNS, CDR2 SASEGT. The CDR3 here is CASSDQGPYEQYF. The CDR3 nucleotides are TGTGCCAGCAGTGATCAGGGCCCCTACGAGCAGTACTTC.

The V call is TRBV5-1, the J call TRBJ1-2, with a possible D match to TRBD1 (6 bases). Germline CDR1 reads SGHRS; CDR2 reads YFSETQ. Trimming cost V 0 bases and J 3 bases, with 12 bases left between them. The CDR3 spans 15 residues. The CDR3 bases are TGCGCCAGCAGCTTGGCCGGGGCAGGGGACTATGGCTACACCTTC. Translation gives CASSLAGAGDYGYTF.

This clone was recorded once. The chain has TRBV3-1 (or the pseudogene TRBV3-2) and TRBJ2-7, with unresolved D. Germline V CDR1 and CDR2: LGHDT, YNNKEL (reference sequence). The length of the CDR3 is 12 residues. V was clipped by 0 bases and J by 3 bases, with 3 bases between them. CDR3 in amino acids: CASSQENYEQYF. The CDR3 coding sequence is TGTGCCAGCAGCCAAGAGAACTACGAGCAGTACTTC.

This clone is a singleton in its sample. The chain carries TRBV14 and TRBJ2-5, with D perhaps matching TRBD1 or TRBD2 (5 bases each). This CDR3 is 15 amino acids long. Germline assignment: CDR1 SGHDN and CDR2 FVKESK. V lost 2 bases, J lost 2 bases, and 12 bases lay in between. CDR3 coding DNA: TGTGCCAGCAGCCAAAGGCGGGCAGGGCAAGAGACCCAGTACTTC. Its translation: CASSQRRAGQETQYF.

This chain uses TRBV12-5 with TRBJ2-3, with TRBD2 identical over 12 bases. This CDR3 contains 16 residues. Germline V gene data show CDR1 as LGHNT and CDR2 as FRNRAP. The V gene end was trimmed by 6 bases and the J gene end by 2 bases; junction bases not matched to a gene: 6. The CDR3 spells CASGRTSGVFTDTQYF. CDR3 bases: TGTGCTAGTGGAAGGACTAGCGGGGTGTTCACAGATACGCAGTATTTT.

The chain carries TRBV6-2 or TRBV6-3 and TRBJ2-7, with D maybe TRBD1 (6 bases). Germline V CDR1 and CDR2: MNHEY, SVGEGT. The V gene lost 5 bases and the J gene lost 3 bases, with 11 bases spanning the gap. CDR3 length equals 13 residues. In DNA form, the CDR3 reads TGTGCCAGCAGTGACCGGACAGTCTACGAGCAGTACTTC. Encoded protein: CASSDRTVYEQYF.

The chain has TRBV5-6 and TRBJ1-1; TRBD1 matches at 8 bases. The CDR3 extends over 16 amino acids. V lost 4 bases to trimming and J lost 1 base; unmatched junction nucleotides: 9. Germline V CDR1 and CDR2: SGHDT, YYEEEE. As DNA, the CDR3 is TGTGCCAGCAGCCCAACCCGGACAGGGTGGAACACTGAAGCTTTCTTT. This encodes CASSPTRTGWNTEAFF.

This clone was seen a single time. The chain carries TRBV7-2 and TRBJ1-1, with a weak D call TRBD1 (6 bases). Trimming removed 8 bases from V and 5 bases from J, with 18 bases in between. This CDR3 region has 14 residues. Looked up from germline, CDR1 is SGHTA and CDR2 is FQGNSA. The CDR3 reads CASRTWGPGTEAFF. The DNA of the CDR3 is TGTGCCAGCCGAACCTGGGGGCCAGGGACTGAAGCTTTCTTT.

There are a few counts of this clone. CDR3 sequence (DNA): TGCGCCAGCAGCCGACTAGCGGGGAGCGGAAACACCGGGGAGCTGTTTTTT. It translates to CASSRLAGSGNTGELFF. This sequence joins TRBV5-1 and TRBJ2-2; the match to TRBD2 covers 11 bases. The CDR3 extends over 17 amino acids. Trimming removed 4 bases from V and 2 bases from J; junction bases left unmatched: 7. Germline values: CDR1 SGHRS, CDR2 YFSETQ.

This sequence joins TRBV5-4 and TRBJ1-3; D unresolved. Looked up from germline, CDR1 is SGHNT and CDR2 is YYREEE (reference sequence). V lost 4 bases and J 4 bases, leaving 15 bases between the germline ends. The CDR3 extends over 15 amino acids. The chain's CDR3 is CASSLQSAGGNTIYF. In DNA form, the CDR3 reads TGTGCCAGCAGCCTACAGTCGGCTGGCGGAAACACCATATATTTT. The full variable domain, its missing parts supplied by reference TRBV5-4 and TRBJ1-3, is ETGVTQSPTHLIKTRGQQVTLRCSSQSGHNTVSWYQQALGQGPQFIFQYYREEENGRGNFPPRFSGLQFPNYSSELNVNALELDDSALYLCASSLQSAGGNTIYFGEGSWLTVV.

The chain uses TRBV3-1 (or the pseudogene TRBV3-2) and TRBJ1-1; no definite D call. The V end was cut by 6 bases, the J end by 11 bases, with 22 bases between. CDR3 length: 14 residues. Germline V gene lookup returns CDR1 LGHDT and CDR2 YNNKEL (reference sequence). CDR3 in amino acids: CASRLGSTASVAFF. CDR3 nucleotides: TGTGCCAGCAGACTCGGTTCAACTGCTTCTGTCGCTTTCTTT.

The chain joins TRBV25-1 to TRBJ2-7; TRBD1 agrees at 10 bases. V was clipped by 4 bases and J by 2 bases; unmatched bases: 2. CDR3 length equals 14 residues. In germline, CDR1 is MGHDK, CDR2 SYGVNS. For the CDR3, the DNA is TGTGCCAGCAGTGGGGACAGGGGTCCCTACGAGCAGTACTTC. Encoded protein: CASSGDRGPYEQYF.

The genes are TRBV25-1 and TRBJ2-3, with no clear D. V was trimmed by 4 bases and J by 4 bases, leaving 18 bases between them. The CDR3 sequence is 16 residues long. Germline CDR1 reads MGHDK; CDR2 reads SYGVNS. CDR3 in amino acids: CASSAYVSAPADTQYF. The CDR3 DNA follows: TGTGCCAGCAGTGCCTACGTTTCAGCCCCCGCAGATACGCAGTATTTT.

V gene TRBV5-5 combines with J gene TRBJ2-2; the D gene is possibly TRBD2 (5 bases). Between the trimmed V and J ends, which lost 2 bases and 8 bases, there was a span of 16 bases. CDR3 length equals 15 residues. Germline-derived CDR1 and CDR2 are SGHKS and YYEKEE (reference sequence). The CDR3 here is CASSFTASRRGELFF. The CDR3 DNA follows: TGTGCCAGCAGCTTCACGGCTAGCAGGAGGGGGGAGCTGTTTTTT.

The chain is built from TRBV11-2 and TRBJ2-7; D uncertain. V lost 2 bases, J lost 2 bases, and 7 bases lay in between. CDR1 and CDR2 (germline): SGHAT, FQNNGV. CDR3 length: 13 residues. The CDR3 reads CASSLNIAYEQYF. In DNA form, the CDR3 reads TGTGCCAGCAGCTTAAATATAGCCTACGAGCAGTACTTC.

The rearrangement uses TRBV7-9 and TRBJ2-6; the match to TRBD1 covers 8 bases. V shed 8 bases and J 1 base; nucleotides not matched to a gene: 7. The CDR3 extends over 16 amino acids. Germline V CDR1 and CDR2: SEHNR, FQNEAQ (reference sequence). CDR3 DNA sequence: TGTGCCAGCGACAGGGGCCAAAGGTCTGGGGCCAACGTCCTGACTTTC. Amino acid sequence: CASDRGQRSGANVLTF.

In DNA, the CDR3 is TGTGCCAGCACCGTGACAGGGGGCGCGACAGATACGCAGTATTTT. As protein: CASTVTGGATDTQYF. The chain employs TRBV5-6 and TRBJ2-3, with 10 bases identical to TRBD1. Germline V gene lookup returns CDR1 SGHDT and CDR2 YYEEEE. This CDR3 contains 15 residues. With V trimmed by 6 bases and J by 3 bases, 7 bases remained unmatched.

The rearrangement uses TRBV10-3 and TRBJ1-2; possible D gene TRBD1, 5 bases. This CDR3 has 16 residues. Deletions cut 3 bases from V and 8 bases from J, with 22 bases between. CDR1 and CDR2 from the germline V gene are ENHRY and SYGVKD. The CDR3 DNA reads as TGTGCCATCAGTGACCCCGGGACGCCCCAAGAGCGGGGCTACACCTTC. This translates into CAISDPGTPQERGYTF.

This chain connects TRBV12-5 to TRBJ1-2; D ambiguous. The germline gives CDR1 LGHNT, CDR2 FRNRAP. V dropped 2 bases and J dropped 7 bases, with 14 bases sitting between them. The CDR3 runs to 14 residues. CDR3 amino acids: CASGLMDGLTGYTF. CDR3 coding DNA: TGTGCTAGTGGTTTGATGGACGGGCTGACTGGCTACACCTTC.

This chain joins TRBV13 and TRBJ2-7; TRBD2 aligns across 7 bases. J was trimmed by 0 bases and V by 5 bases; bases with no gene match: 10. Germline V CDR1 and CDR2: PRHDT, FYEKMQ (reference sequence). This CDR3 contains 16 residues. CDR3 DNA sequence: TGTGCCAGCAGCCCCCGGGGGACTACCAGCTCCTACGAGCAGTACTTC. This gives the protein CASSPRGTTSSYEQYF.

This chain connects TRBV3-1 (or the pseudogene TRBV3-2) to TRBJ1-6; 8 bases are shared with TRBD1. CDR1 and CDR2 (germline): LGHDT, YNNKEL (reference sequence). The V segment lost 1 base and the J segment 11 bases; nucleotides outside the gene matches: 7. This CDR3 comprises 15 residues. CDR3 sequence: CASSQAEQGEAPLHF. As DNA, the CDR3 is TGTGCCAGCAGCCAAGCGGAACAGGGGGAAGCACCCCTCCACTTT.

This clone was picked up one time. J is TRBJ1-4 and V is TRBV12-3 or TRBV12-4, with 7 bases identical to TRBD1. The CDR3 runs 13 residues. The trim removed 5 bases at V and 12 bases at J, leaving 9 bases unmatched. The CDR3 protein is CASSIYRGEELFF. The CDR3 DNA sequence: TGTGCCAGCAGTATCTACAGGGGAGAGGAACTGTTTTTT.

The gene calls are TRBV7-6 and TRBJ1-1; 7 positions match TRBD1. Germline lookup yields CDR1 SGHVS and CDR2 FNYEAQ. The CDR3 consists of 16 residues. Unmatched junction bases numbered 13, after V lost 4 bases and J lost 5 bases. The CDR3 DNA reads TGTGCCAGCAGCTCGACTAGAGGTGCAGGGGGGACTGAAGCTTTCTTT. Protein product: CASSSTRGAGGTEAFF.

The J gene is TRBJ2-2, the V gene TRBV4-1, with D maybe TRBD1 (6 bases). The CDR3 is made up of 18 amino acids. CDR1 and CDR2 from the germline V gene are MGHRA and YSYEKL. Trimming took 0 bases from V and 6 from J, leaving 20 bases between them. CDR3 coding DNA: TGCGCCAGCAGCCAAGACCCCGGGACACCCCGCGGCGCCGGGGAGCTGTTTTTT. Encoded protein: CASSQDPGTPRGAGELFF.

This clone was counted a few times. The CDR3 sequence is CASSPKLASDLTDTQYF. DNA for the CDR3: TGTGCCAGCTCACCCAAACTAGCAAGCGACCTCACAGATACGCAGTATTTT. The chain uses TRBV18 and TRBJ2-3; D may be TRBD2 (6 bases). The germline V gene encodes CDR1 KGHSH and CDR2 LQKENI. This CDR3 is 17 amino acids long. V was cut by 3 bases and J by 2 bases, with 18 bases left in between. The variable domain in full, with the rest retrieved from reference TRBV18 and TRBJ2-3, is NAGVMQNPRHLVRRRGQEARLRCSPMKGHSHVYWYRQLPEEGLKFMVYLQKENIIDESGMPKERFSAEFPKEGPSILRIQQVVRGDSAAYFCASSPKLASDLTDTQYFGPGTRLTVL.

V is TRBV19 and J is TRBJ2-2; 9 nucleotides line up with TRBD2. CDR1 and CDR2 (germline): LNHDA, SQIVND (reference sequence). This CDR3 region has 15 residues. V shed 8 bases and J 3 bases; nucleotides not matched to a gene: 7. CDR3 amino acids: CASRETSGDTGELFF. For the CDR3, the DNA is TGTGCCAGTCGGGAGACTAGCGGTGACACCGGGGAGCTGTTTTTT.

The chain uses TRBV2 and TRBJ2-7; no clear D gene. V lost 5 bases and J lost 0, with 5 bases in between. This CDR3 is built from 12 residues. Looked up from germline, CDR1 is SNHLY and CDR2 is FYNNEI. The CDR3 sequence: CASSQSSYEQYF. The CDR3 bases are TGTGCCAGCAGTCAGAGCTCCTACGAGCAGTACTTC.

V is TRBV5-6 and J is TRBJ2-7; D remains unclear. Trimming shortened V by 4 bases and J by 3 bases, and 8 bases separated the two germline ends. The CDR3 covers 12 residues. Germline V CDR1 and CDR2: SGHDT, YYEEEE. CDR3 amino acids: CASSLGRYEQYF. CDR3 bases: TGTGCCAGCAGCCTCGGTCGCTACGAGCAGTACTTC.

This chain joins TRBV6-2 or TRBV6-3 and TRBJ1-1; 8 positions agree with TRBD1. CDR1 and CDR2 (germline): MNHEY, SVGEGT. The V segment lost 2 bases and the J segment 6 bases; nucleotides outside the gene matches: 11. CDR3 length equals 16 residues. Here the CDR3 reads CASSYPQGAPEAEAFF. The CDR3, as DNA: TGTGCCAGCAGTTACCCCCAGGGGGCCCCGGAGGCTGAAGCTTTCTTT.

The J gene is TRBJ2-1, the V gene TRBV11-2; weak D call: TRBD2 (6 bases). V was shortened by 5 bases and J by 6 bases, with 20 bases between the two germline ends. Germline assignment: CDR1 SGHAT and CDR2 FQNNGV. The CDR3 consists of 16 residues. The CDR3 region is CASSRYLNLASNEQFF. The CDR3 DNA sequence: TGTGCCAGCAGCCGATATTTAAACCTAGCGAGCAATGAGCAGTTCTTC.

The chain couples TRBV7-9 to TRBJ2-6; 7 nucleotides line up with TRBD2. The CDR3 consists of 19 residues. Germline CDR1 is SEHNR and CDR2 is FQNEAQ (reference sequence). The junction had 11 bases not matched to a gene; V was cut back by 3 bases and J by 0 bases. This chain's CDR3 is CASSFYQAGIASGANVLTF. CDR3 nucleotide sequence: TGTGCCAGCAGCTTTTATCAAGCGGGGATAGCCTCTGGGGCCAACGTCCTGACTTTC.